This TCR beta chain was captured by sequencing in a study of blood T cell repertoires in COVID-19. Study as a whole: There were acute and convalescent COVID-19 samples, and they came from the United States, Italy and Spain. PBMCs, B-cell-depleted T cells, or T cells provided the cDNA or gDNA that made up the material.

This clone was observed a few times. The CDR3 runs 14 residues. Germline loops: CDR1 MNHEY, CDR2 SVGEGT. J lost 7 bases, V lost 1 base, and 4 bases had no gene match. Some clones are missing from TCRdb's copy, which holds only in-frame ones; the method was immunoSEQ multiplex PCR. The sample contains 190,000 or so clones, over 75% of which appear only once. This sequence joins TRBV6-2 or TRBV6-3 and TRBJ1-5; 7 nucleotides match TRBD1. Sequenced input: peripheral blood. This TCR was sampled from a man aged 35 to 55 with active or convalescent COVID-19. This CDR3 is CASSYLDRTQPQHF. In DNA form, the CDR3 reads TGTGCCAGCAGTTACTTGGACAGGACCCAGCCCCAGCATTTT.